These 16 T cell receptor beta chains came from one sample sequenced in a study of blood T cells in healthy people across ages. The second PCR ran about 6 to 11 cycles with a sample-barcoded 5' primer and J-beta primers. TCRdb recomputed calls from the 5' RACE reads with MiXCR, one row per CDR3 protein. The sample yields fewer than 700,000 distinct CDR3 sequences, under 55% seen once. Sequences were obtained from blood. The source is a man older than 75 in good health.

The V gene is TRBV14, the J gene TRBJ1-2, with TRBD1 as a possible D gene (5 bases). Germline V CDR1 and CDR2: SGHDN, FVKESK. This CDR3 has 16 residues. V lost 0 bases to trimming and J lost 4 bases, with 15 bases between them. The CDR3 DNA reads TGTGCCAGCAGCCAAGATGTCGGCAGGGTGGGCTATGGCTACACCTTC. Translation: CASSQDVGRVGYGYTF. Supplemented by reference TRBV14 and TRBJ1-2, the full variable domain reads EAGVTQFPSHSVIEKGQTVTLRCDPISGHDNLYWYRRVMGKEIKFLLHFVKESKQDESGMPNNRFLAERTGGTYSTLKVQPAELEDSGVYFCASSQDVGRVGYGYTFGSGTRLTVV.

V gene TRBV29-1 combines with J gene TRBJ2-1; D perhaps matches TRBD2 (6 bases). CDR1 and CDR2 from the germline V gene are SQVTM and ANQGSEA. CDR3 length equals 11 residues. With 7 bases removed from V and 7 bases from J, the gap between germline ends came to 11 bases. DNA for the CDR3: TGCAGCGAGGGACTTTATAATGAGCAGTTCTTC. Its protein is CSEGLYNEQFF.

A few counts support this clonotype. The chain joins TRBV7-2 to TRBJ2-4; weak D call: TRBD2 (6 bases). The CDR3 extends over 14 amino acids. CDR1 SGHTA and CDR2 FQGNSA come from the germline V gene. V lost 1 base, J lost 13 bases, and 17 bases lay in between. The CDR3 DNA follows: TGTGCCAGCAGCTTAGACTGGATAGGGGAGGAGCAGTACTTC. It is translated as CASSLDWIGEEQYF.

This CDR3 reads CASSFGRDYGYTF. The CDR3 DNA reads as TGTGCCAGCAGTTTCGGCAGAGACTATGGCTACACCTTC. The V gene is TRBV12-3 or TRBV12-4, the J gene TRBJ1-2, with no clear D. Trimming removed 3 bases from V and 3 bases from J, with 8 bases in between. CDR3 size: 13 residues.

The J gene is TRBJ2-7, the V gene TRBV12-3 or TRBV12-4; D is possibly TRBD1 (5 bases). With 8 bases removed from V and 2 bases from J, the gap between germline ends came to 13 bases. This CDR3 is built from 13 residues. The CDR3 here is CASSVLRAYEQYF. In nucleotides, the CDR3 is TGTGCCAGCTCCGTCCTCAGGGCCTACGAGCAGTACTTC.

The chain uses TRBV7-3 and TRBJ2-5; D is unresolved. The J call may be faulty, since TRBJ2-7 better matches the DNA end. The CDR3 contains 14 residues. Germline loops: CDR1 SGHTA, CDR2 FQGTGA. The CDR3 sequence is CASSPGIKVHEQYF. The DNA for the CDR3 is TGTGCCAGCAGCCCTGGGATAAAAGTCCACGAGCAGTACTTC.

The genes are TRBV4-3 and TRBJ2-3; 8 bases are a match to TRBD1. The ends lost 0 bases at V and 0 bases at J; junction bases unmatched: 11. From germline, CDR1 is LGHNA and CDR2 YSLEER. The CDR3 spans 19 residues. The CDR3 loop is CASSQEATGGIASTDTQYF. The CDR3 nucleotides read TGCGCCAGCAGCCAAGAGGCAACAGGGGGAATAGCGAGCACAGATACGCAGTATTTT.

This chain joins TRBV7-9 and TRBJ2-5, with 9 bases fitting TRBD1. Germline V gene sequence: CDR1 SEHNR, CDR2 FQNEAQ (reference sequence). The CDR3 extends over 16 amino acids. With V trimmed by 5 bases and J by 3 bases, 10 bases remained unmatched. CDR3 in DNA: TGTGCCAGCAGCCCGTTTAGTAGGACAGGGGAAGAGACCCAGTACTTC. Its protein product is CASSPFSRTGEETQYF.

The chain combines TRBV2 with TRBJ1-6, with D hard to call. V lost 2 bases, J lost 4 bases, and 6 bases lay in between. The germline CDR1 and CDR2 sequences are SNHLY and FYNNEI. This CDR3 contains 14 residues. As DNA, the CDR3 is TGTGCCAGCAGTGAAAGGCCGTATAATTCACCCCTCCACTTT. Translating it yields CASSERPYNSPLHF.

V gene TRBV20-1 combines with J gene TRBJ2-1, with 9 bases matching TRBD2. Losses at the gene ends were 0 bases for V and 7 bases for J; bases not matched to a gene: 7. CDR3 length equals 15 residues. Germline V gives CDR1 DFQATT, CDR2 SNEGSKA (reference sequence). CDR3 nucleotides: TGCAGTGCTAGAGATATGGGCGGGGGGGCTAATGAGCAGTTCTTC. Encoded protein: CSARDMGGGANEQFF.

This clonotype appeared a single time. The rearrangement joins TRBV28 to TRBJ2-3; tentatively, D is TRBD2 (6 bases). Trimming took off 0 bases at V and 1 base at J, with 11 bases between the two ends. Germline assignment: CDR1 MDHEN and CDR2 SYDVKM. The CDR3 length is 16 residues. The DNA for the CDR3 is TGTGCCAGCAGTTTATGGGGGCGGGAACGCACAGATACGCAGTATTTT. Translation gives CASSLWGRERTDTQYF.

V is TRBV7-8 and J is TRBJ2-5, with D possibly matching TRBD2 (6 bases). Germline V CDR1 and CDR2: SGHVS, FQNEAQ. This CDR3 spans 14 amino acids. V was pared by 2 bases and J by 1 base, with 8 bases between. Here the CDR3 reads CASSLQAGQETQYF. The CDR3, as DNA: TGTGCCAGCAGCTTACAAGCGGGCCAAGAGACCCAGTACTTC.

The genes are TRBV18 and TRBJ2-7, with 7 nucleotides matching TRBD1. The CDR3 consists of 15 residues. Germline assignment: CDR1 KGHSH and CDR2 LQKENI. Trimming removed 3 bases from V and 1 base from J; junction bases left unmatched: 6. CDR3 loop: CASSPTGALSYEQYF. The DNA of the CDR3 is TGTGCCAGCTCACCCACAGGGGCCCTTTCCTACGAGCAGTACTTC.

About this clonotype: With a much larger clone just one base away, this may be a read error. This chain links TRBV6-2 or TRBV6-3 with TRBJ1-1; a weak D match, TRBD1 (5 bases). CDR3 length: 14 residues. CDR1 is MNHEY, CDR2 SVGEGT, per germline. The ends were cut back, 5 bases at V and 7 bases at J, with 17 bases in the middle. This chain's CDR3 is CASSDRDGLSEAFF. For the CDR3, the DNA is TGTGCCAGCAGTGACCGGGACGGCCTTAGTGAAGCTTTCTTT.

The CDR3 DNA follows: TGTGCCAGCAGCTTAGGAGGACAGGGTTATGGCTACACCTTC. Translating it yields CASSLGGQGYGYTF. The genes are TRBV7-2 and TRBJ1-2, with TRBD1 identical over 8 bases. Germline CDR1 is SGHTA and CDR2 is FQGNSA. This CDR3 comprises 14 residues. With V trimmed by 1 base and J by 5 bases, 3 bases remained unmatched.

The CDR3 bases are TGCAGTGCTAGACTAGGAATGTCAGGAGATACGCAGTATTTT. Translation gives CSARLGMSGDTQYF. The V gene is TRBV20-1, the J gene TRBJ2-3; D ambiguous. Per germline, CDR1 DFQATT and CDR2 SNEGSKA (reference sequence). Trimming pared 2 bases from V and 5 bases from J, leaving 14 bases between. The CDR3 loop spans 14 amino acids.